This TCR beta chain is drawn from a study of spatial heterogeneity in lung cancer. Time point given: sample taken at primary tumor resection. The authors sequenced whole RNA from tumor, nontumor lung or frozen PBMC without sorting. The V segment lost 2 bases and the J segment 5 bases; nucleotides outside the gene matches: 2. The CDR3 has 14 amino acids. Per the germline V gene, CDR1 is MDHEN and CDR2 is SYDVKM. One entry per CDR3 protein, called by TCRdb with MiXCR from the 5' RACE reads. The sample consists of tens of thousands of distinct CDR3 sequences, about an eighth of them appearing once. This receptor was obtained from a male donor with early-stage non-small cell lung cancer. The sample was PBMCs, taken at surgery. The chain links TRBV28 to TRBJ2-5; 10 bases map to TRBD2. The CDR3 region is CASSLLAGVETQYF. DNA of the CDR3: TGTGCCAGCAGTTTACTAGCGGGAGTGGAGACCCAGTACTTC.